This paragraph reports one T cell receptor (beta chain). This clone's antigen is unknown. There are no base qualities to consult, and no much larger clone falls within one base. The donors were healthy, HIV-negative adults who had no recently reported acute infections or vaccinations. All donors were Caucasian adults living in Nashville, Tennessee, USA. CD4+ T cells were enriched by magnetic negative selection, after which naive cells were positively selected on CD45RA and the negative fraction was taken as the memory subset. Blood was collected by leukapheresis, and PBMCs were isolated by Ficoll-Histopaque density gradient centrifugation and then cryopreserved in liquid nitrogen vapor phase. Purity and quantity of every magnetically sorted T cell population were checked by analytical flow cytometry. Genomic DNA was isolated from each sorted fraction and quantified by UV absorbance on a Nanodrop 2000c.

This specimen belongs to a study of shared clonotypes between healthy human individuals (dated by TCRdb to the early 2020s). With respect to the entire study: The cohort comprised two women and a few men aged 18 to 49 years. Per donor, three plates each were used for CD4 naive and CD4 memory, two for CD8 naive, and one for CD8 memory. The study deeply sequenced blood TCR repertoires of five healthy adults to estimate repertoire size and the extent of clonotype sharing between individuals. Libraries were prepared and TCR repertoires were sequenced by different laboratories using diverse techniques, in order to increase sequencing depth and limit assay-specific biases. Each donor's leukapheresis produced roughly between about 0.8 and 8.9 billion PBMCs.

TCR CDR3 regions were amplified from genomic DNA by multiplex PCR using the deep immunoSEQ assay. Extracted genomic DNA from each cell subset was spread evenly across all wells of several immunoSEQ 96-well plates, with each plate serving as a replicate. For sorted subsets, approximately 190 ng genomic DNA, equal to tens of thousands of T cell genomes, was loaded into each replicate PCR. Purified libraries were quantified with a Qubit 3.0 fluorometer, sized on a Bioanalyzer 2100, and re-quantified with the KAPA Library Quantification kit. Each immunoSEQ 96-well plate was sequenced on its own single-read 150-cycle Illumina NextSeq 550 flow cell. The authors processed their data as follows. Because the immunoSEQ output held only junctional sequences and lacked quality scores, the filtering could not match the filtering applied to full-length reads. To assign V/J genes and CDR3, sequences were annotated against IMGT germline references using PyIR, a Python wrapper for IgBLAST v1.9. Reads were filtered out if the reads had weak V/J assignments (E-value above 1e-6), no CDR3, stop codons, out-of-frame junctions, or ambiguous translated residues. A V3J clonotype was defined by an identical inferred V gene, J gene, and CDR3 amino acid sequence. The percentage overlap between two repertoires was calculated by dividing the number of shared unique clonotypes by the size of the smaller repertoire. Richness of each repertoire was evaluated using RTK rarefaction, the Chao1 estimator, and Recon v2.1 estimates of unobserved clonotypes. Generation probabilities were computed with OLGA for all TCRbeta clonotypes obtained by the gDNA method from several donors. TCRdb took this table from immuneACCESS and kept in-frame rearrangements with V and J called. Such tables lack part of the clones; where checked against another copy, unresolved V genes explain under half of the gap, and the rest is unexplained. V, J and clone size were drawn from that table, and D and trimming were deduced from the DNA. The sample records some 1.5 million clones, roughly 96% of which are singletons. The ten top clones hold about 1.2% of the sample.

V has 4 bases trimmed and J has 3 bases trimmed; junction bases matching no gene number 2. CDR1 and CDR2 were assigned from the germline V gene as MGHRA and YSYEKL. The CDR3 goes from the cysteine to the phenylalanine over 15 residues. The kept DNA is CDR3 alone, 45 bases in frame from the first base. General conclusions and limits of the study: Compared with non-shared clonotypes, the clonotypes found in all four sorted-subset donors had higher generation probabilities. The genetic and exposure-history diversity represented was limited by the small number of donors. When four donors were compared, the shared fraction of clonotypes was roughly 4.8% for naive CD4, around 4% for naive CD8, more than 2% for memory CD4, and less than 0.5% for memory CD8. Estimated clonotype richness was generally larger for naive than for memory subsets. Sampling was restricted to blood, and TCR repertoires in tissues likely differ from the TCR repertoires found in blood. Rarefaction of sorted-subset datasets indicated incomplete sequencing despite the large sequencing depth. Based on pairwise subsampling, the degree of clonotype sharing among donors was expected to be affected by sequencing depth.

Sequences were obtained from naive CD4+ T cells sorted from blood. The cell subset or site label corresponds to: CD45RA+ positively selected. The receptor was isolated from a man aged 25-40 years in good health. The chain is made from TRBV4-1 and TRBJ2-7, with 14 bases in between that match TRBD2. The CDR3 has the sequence CASSRGLAGDYEQYF. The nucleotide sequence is TGCGCCAGCAGCCGGGGACTAGCGGGAGACTACGAGCAGTACTTC.